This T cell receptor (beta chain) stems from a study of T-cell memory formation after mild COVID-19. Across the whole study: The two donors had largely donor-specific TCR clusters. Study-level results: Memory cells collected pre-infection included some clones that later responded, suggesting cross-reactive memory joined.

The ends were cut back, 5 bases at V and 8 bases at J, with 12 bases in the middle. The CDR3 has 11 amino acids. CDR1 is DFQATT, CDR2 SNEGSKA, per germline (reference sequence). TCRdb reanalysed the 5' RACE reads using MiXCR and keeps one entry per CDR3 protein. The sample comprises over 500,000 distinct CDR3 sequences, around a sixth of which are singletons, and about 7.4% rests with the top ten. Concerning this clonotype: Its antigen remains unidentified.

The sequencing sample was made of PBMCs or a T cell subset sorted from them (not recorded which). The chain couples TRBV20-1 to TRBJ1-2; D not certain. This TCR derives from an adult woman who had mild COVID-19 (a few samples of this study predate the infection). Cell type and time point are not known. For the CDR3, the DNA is TGCAGTGCTGCCCGGGCAGAGGGCTACACCTTC. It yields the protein CSAARAEGYTF.